This entry lists 14 T cell receptor beta chains sequenced from one sample in a study of CD8 T cells in ankylosing spondylitis. TCRdb independently ran MiXCR on the 5' RACE reads; one entry per CDR3 protein. The top ten hold about 6% of the sample, which has roughly 150,000 distinct CDR3 sequences, approximately 32% seen once. Sequenced input: synovial fluid, either unsorted or a sorted T cell fraction (not recorded which). These receptors came from a male donor with ankylosing spondylitis.

The chain uses TRBV12-5 and TRBJ2-7, with D possibly being TRBD1 or TRBD2 (5 bases each). The length of the CDR3 is 14 residues. Looked up from germline, CDR1 is LGHNT and CDR2 is FRNRAP. The germline V and J ends were trimmed by 5 bases and 0 bases, with 11 bases remaining between them. This CDR3 is CASGPRGGSYEQYF. The CDR3 DNA reads TGTGCTAGTGGTCCCCGGGGCGGCTCCTACGAGCAGTACTTC.

V is TRBV20-1 and J is TRBJ2-1; tentatively, D is TRBD2 (6 bases). Germline loops: CDR1 DFQATT, CDR2 SNEGSKA (reference sequence). The CDR3 length is 12 residues. CDR3 in amino acids: CASAADDNEQFF. DNA for the CDR3: TGCGCTAGCGCCGCGGATGACAATGAGCAGTTCTTC.

The CDR3: CSVGLGTGYGYTF. As DNA, the CDR3 is TGCAGCGTTGGGCTGGGGACAGGCTATGGCTACACCTTC. The chain carries TRBV29-1 and TRBJ1-2, with 8 nucleotides matching TRBD1. This CDR3 is 13 amino acids long. Germline values: CDR1 SQVTM, CDR2 ANQGSEA. V lost 4 bases and J lost 4; bases outside the gene matches: 5.

The genes are TRBV2 and TRBJ1-3; perhaps TRBD1 as D (6 bases). There are 14 residues in the CDR3. Germline values: CDR1 SNHLY, CDR2 FYNNEI. The V gene lost 8 bases and the J gene lost 0 bases, with 11 bases spanning the gap. CDR3 nucleotide sequence: TGTGCCAGCCAAGGACAGTCCTCTGGAAACACCATATATTTT. Its translation: CASQGQSSGNTIYF.

This chain uses TRBV7-2 with TRBJ2-5, with 9 bases identical to TRBD1. The J segment lost 7 bases and the V segment lost 5 bases, leaving 8 bases of the junction unmatched. CDR1 and CDR2 (germline): SGHTA, FQGNSA. The CDR3 is 14 residues long. For the CDR3, the DNA is TGTGCCAGCAGCCCCCGGGACAGGGTAGGGACCCAGTACTTC. It codes for CASSPRDRVGTQYF. Full variable domain (rest looked up from reference TRBV7-2 and TRBJ2-5): GAGVSQSPSNKVTEKGKDVELRCDPISGHTALYWYRQSLGQGLEFLIYFQGNSAPDKSGLPSDRFSAERTGGSVSTLTIQRTQQEDSAVYLCASSPRDRVGTQYFGPGTRLLVL.

The rearrangement joins TRBV7-7 to TRBJ2-7, with D possibly TRBD1 on 6 matching bases. Trimming removed 1 base from V and 6 bases from J, with 10 bases in between. Germline V lookup: CDR1 SSHAT, CDR2 FNYEAQ (reference sequence). This CDR3 is 13 amino acids long. The CDR3 here is CASSLEQGREQYF. CDR3 bases: TGTGCCAGCAGCTTAGAGCAGGGGCGCGAGCAGTACTTC.

This chain uses TRBV19 with TRBJ2-7; TRBD2 matches 8 bases. The CDR3 contains 14 residues. Germline lookup yields CDR1 LNHDA and CDR2 SQIVND (reference sequence). The V gene end was trimmed by 3 bases and the J gene end by 4 bases; junction bases not matched to a gene: 5. CDR3 DNA: TGTGCCAGTAGTATTTCGGCGGGGGGTTACGAGCAGTACTTC. Translation gives CASSISAGGYEQYF. The whole variable domain, filled in from reference TRBV19 and TRBJ2-7, reads DGGITQSPKYLFRKEGQNVTLSCEQNLNHDAMYWYRQDPGQGLRLIYYSQIVNDFQKGDIAEGYSVSREKKESFPLTVTSAQKNPTAFYLCASSISAGGYEQYFGPGTRLTVT.

V and J are TRBV28 and TRBJ2-1; no clear D. Germline loops: CDR1 MDHEN, CDR2 SYDVKM. V lost 2 bases to trimming and J lost 7 bases, with 6 bases between them. This CDR3 is 12 amino acids long. CDR3 loop: CASSLLYNEQFF. The CDR3 DNA sequence: TGTGCCAGCAGTTTACTGTATAATGAGCAGTTCTTC.

This clonotype was seen a handful of times. The chain employs TRBV5-1 and TRBJ1-2, with 11 bases that match TRBD1. Per the germline V gene, CDR1 is SGHRS and CDR2 is YFSETQ. The CDR3 has 14 amino acids. V was pared by 0 bases and J by 8 bases, with 3 bases of the junction left unmatched. DNA for the CDR3: TGCGCCAGCAGCTTGGAGTGGACAGGGGGCGGCTACACCTTC. This encodes CASSLEWTGGGYTF.

The V call is TRBV7-9, the J call TRBJ2-2; 8 bases line up with TRBD2. Germline CDR1 is SEHNR and CDR2 is FQNEAQ (reference sequence). This CDR3 has 16 amino acids. V dropped 2 bases and J dropped 3; count of bases not matched to a gene: 5. The CDR3 nucleotides are TGTGCCAGCAGCTTATCGGGGGGGCCGGACACCGGGGAGCTGTTTTTT. Translated, it gives CASSLSGGPDTGELFF.

This clonotype was observed at least ten times. V and J are TRBV28 and TRBJ1-5; D not resolved. The germline CDR1 and CDR2 sequences are MDHEN and SYDVKM. The CDR3 covers 12 residues. The V end was cut by 0 bases, the J end by 6 bases, with 3 bases between. In DNA, the CDR3 is TGTGCCAGCAGTTTATGGGCTCAGCCCCAGCATTTT. Translating gives CASSLWAQPQHF.

This clonotype turned up a few times. The genes are TRBV6-1 and TRBJ1-1; perhaps TRBD1 as D (5 bases). Germline assignment: CDR1 MNHNS and CDR2 SASEGT. Trimming took off 11 bases at V and 1 base at J, with 14 bases between the two ends. The CDR3 sequence is 13 residues long. In nucleotides, the CDR3 is TGTGCCGCAAGGCCAGGGCGGAACACTGAAGCTTTCTTT. It encodes CAARPGRNTEAFF.

This clonotype was seen a few times. V usage is TRBV21-1 and J usage is TRBJ2-7; the table gives TRBD1 as D, unverified against the DNA. TRBV21-1 is a documented pseudogene. The CDR3 consists of 15 residues. As DNA, the CDR3 is TGTGCCAGCAGCACCCCGGGGTTCAGCTCCTACGAGCAGTACTTC. This gives the protein CASSTPGFSSYEQYF.

This clonotype was seen many times. This chain joins TRBV3-1 and TRBJ2-7; 7 bases are shared with TRBD1. This CDR3 is built from 14 residues. The junction had 4 bases not matched to a gene; V was cut back by 5 bases and J by 0 bases. The germline gives CDR1 LGHDT, CDR2 YNNKEL (reference sequence). CDR3 amino acids: CASSRGQLSYEQYF. DNA of the CDR3: TGTGCCAGCAGCAGGGGACAGCTCTCCTACGAGCAGTACTTC.